A selection of T cell receptor beta chains follows, all from one sample in a study of cytomegalovirus exposure and HLA in healthy donors. TCRdb's table, derived via immunoSEQ multiplex PCR, lists solely in-frame clones and lacks some. The sample has around 200,000 clones, roughly four fifths seen once. The material sequenced was PBMCs. Receptors originate from a woman between 45 and 65 years old in good health and CMV-seropositive. CDR3s include the opening cysteine and the closing phenylalanine or tryptophan. Each record gives: D gene, V gene, J gene, clone size, CDR3 DNA, CDR3 protein. D genes are given only for firm matches. Not all rows give a size; the values are once, few, many and, for expanded clones, a class.

D gene: TRBD1; V gene: TRBV27; J gene: TRBJ1-6; clone size: .; CDR3 DNA: TGTGCCAGCAGTCCCCCGGCGGGGACAGCCTACTCCTATAATTCACCCCTCCACTTT; CDR3 protein: CASSPPAGTAYSYNSPLHF
D gene: TRBD1; V gene: TRBV7-9; J gene: TRBJ1-2; clone size: .; CDR3 DNA: TGTTCCAGCAGCTTGGGACAGCCCTATGGCTACACCTTC; CDR3 protein: CSSSLGQPYGYTF
D gene: .; V gene: TRBV19; J gene: TRBJ2-7; clone size: .; CDR3 DNA: TGTGCCAGTAGTATCGGGGTCGAGCGCCTCATAGGGCAGTACTTC; CDR3 protein: CASSIGVERLIGQYF
D gene: TRBD1; V gene: TRBV7-9; J gene: TRBJ1-6; clone size: .; CDR3 DNA: TGTGCCAGCAGCCTCCCTCAAGGGCAGGGGGGAAATTCACCCCTCCACTTT; CDR3 protein: CASSLPQGQGGNSPLHF
D gene: .; V gene: TRBV5-1; J gene: TRBJ1-2; clone size: .; CDR3 DNA: TGCGCCAGCAGCTTGGTGGCAGGAGGCACCTACACCTTC; CDR3 protein: CASSLVAGGTYTF
D gene: .; V gene: TRBV6-1; J gene: TRBJ1-5; clone size: .; CDR3 DNA: TGTGCCAGCCTACACGAGGCACGGCAGCCCCAGCATTTT; CDR3 protein: CASLHEARQPQHF
D gene: TRBD2; V gene: TRBV9; J gene: TRBJ2-1; clone size: .; CDR3 DNA: TGTGCCAGCAGCGTAGAAGCGACTAGCGGGGAAAGCTCCTACAATGAGCAGTTCTTC; CDR3 protein: CASSVEATSGESSYNEQFF
D gene: TRBD1; V gene: TRBV7-2; J gene: TRBJ2-2; clone size: .; CDR3 DNA: TGTGCCAGCAGCCCAGACAGGGTCGGCACCGGGGAGCTGTTTTTT; CDR3 protein: CASSPDRVGTGELFF
D gene: TRBD1; V gene: TRBV4-2; J gene: TRBJ1-1; clone size: .; CDR3 DNA: TGTGCCAGCAGCCAGAGACAGGGGGAGGCCACTGAAGCTTTCTTT; CDR3 protein: CASSQRQGEATEAFF
D gene: .; V gene: TRBV19; J gene: TRBJ1-1; clone size: .; CDR3 DNA: TGTGCCAGTACCTACGGGGGGGCCTCGAACACTGAAGCTTTCTTT; CDR3 protein: CASTYGGASNTEAFF
D gene: .; V gene: TRBV4-1; J gene: TRBJ2-6; clone size: .; CDR3 DNA: TGCGCCAGCAGCCAAATTACTGGGGCCAACGTCCTGACTTTC; CDR3 protein: CASSQITGANVLTF
D gene: .; V gene: TRBV5-1; J gene: TRBJ2-7; clone size: .; CDR3 DNA: TGCGCCAGCAGCTTGGCCGGGGTGGAATTCTACGAGCAGTACTTC; CDR3 protein: CASSLAGVEFYEQYF
D gene: .; V gene: TRBV18; J gene: TRBJ2-1; clone size: .; CDR3 DNA: TGTGCCAGCTCACCCCGTAACAGGGTTGGCAATGAGCAGTTCTTC; CDR3 protein: CASSPRNRVGNEQFF
D gene: .; V gene: TRBV6-5; J gene: TRBJ1-1; clone size: .; CDR3 DNA: TGTGCCAGCACGGCCAGGGGACGGGCTTTCTTT; CDR3 protein: CASTARGRAFF
D gene: .; V gene: TRBV30; J gene: TRBJ1-3; clone size: .; CDR3 DNA: TGTGCCTGGAGGAAGGGAGCTGGAAACACCATATATTTT; CDR3 protein: CAWRKGAGNTIYF
D gene: .; V gene: TRBV7-2; J gene: TRBJ2-3; clone size: .; CDR3 DNA: TGTGCCAGCAGCTTAACGTGGGGGGGCTGGTATTTT; CDR3 protein: CASSLTWGGWYF
D gene: TRBD1; V gene: TRBV27; J gene: TRBJ1-2; clone size: .; CDR3 DNA: TGTGCCAGCAGTTCCGGGACAGGGGGCCCCTCTTTGGATGGCTACACCTTC; CDR3 protein: CASSSGTGGPSLDGYTF
D gene: .; V gene: TRBV7-2; J gene: TRBJ2-4; clone size: .; CDR3 DNA: TGTGCCAGCAGCTTAGATGGAGGGGGCGCGAAGGCCAAAAACATTCAGTACTTC; CDR3 protein: CASSLDGGGAKAKNIQYF
D gene: .; V gene: TRBV5-6; J gene: TRBJ1-1; clone size: few; CDR3 DNA: TGTGCCAGCAGCTTGCTCGGTAGCAGGGTCCAGAACACTGAAGCTTTCTTT; CDR3 protein: CASSLLGSRVQNTEAFF
D gene: .; V gene: TRBV11-1; J gene: TRBJ2-7; clone size: few; CDR3 DNA: TGTGCCAGCAGCCGTTTAGGGGCTGAGTACGAGCAGTACTTC; CDR3 protein: CASSRLGAEYEQYF
D gene: .; V gene: TRBV28; J gene: TRBJ1-1; clone size: .; CDR3 DNA: TGTGCCAGCAGTTTAATACTCTCCCGAGCTTTCTTT; CDR3 protein: CASSLILSRAFF
D gene: .; V gene: TRBV11-1; J gene: TRBJ1-1; clone size: .; CDR3 DNA: TGTGCCAGCAGCTTAGGGATCTCCGGACAGCTGAACACTGAAGCTTTCTTT; CDR3 protein: CASSLGISGQLNTEAFF
D gene: TRBD1; V gene: TRBV6-5; J gene: TRBJ1-2; clone size: .; CDR3 DNA: TGTGCCAGCAGCTCAGGACAGGGTAATGGCTACACCTTC; CDR3 protein: CASSSGQGNGYTF
D gene: TRBD1; V gene: TRBV9; J gene: TRBJ2-7; clone size: .; CDR3 DNA: TGTGCCAGCAGCGCACGAACAGGGGGCGCGACCGAGCAGTACTTC; CDR3 protein: CASSARTGGATEQYF
D gene: .; V gene: TRBV6-5; J gene: TRBJ2-2; clone size: .; CDR3 DNA: TGTGCCAGCAGACCGTCTGAGACTAGTCGGCTGTTTTTT; CDR3 protein: CASRPSETSRLFF
D gene: TRBD1; V gene: TRBV5-4; J gene: TRBJ1-3; clone size: .; CDR3 DNA: TGTGCCAGCAGCGGAAAACAGGGGAGTCGAAACACCATATATTTT; CDR3 protein: CASSGKQGSRNTIYF
D gene: .; V gene: TRBV28; J gene: TRBJ1-3; clone size: once; CDR3 DNA: TGTGCCAGCAGAGCGGACCGGGGCTCTGGAAACACCATATATTTT; CDR3 protein: CASRADRGSGNTIYF
D gene: TRBD2; V gene: TRBV5-1; J gene: TRBJ2-1; clone size: .; CDR3 DNA: TGCGCCAGCAGCCGGGCGGGACTACTGAACAATGAGCAGTTCTTC; CDR3 protein: CASSRAGLLNNEQFF
D gene: TRBD2; V gene: TRBV5-1; J gene: TRBJ2-2; clone size: .; CDR3 DNA: TGCGCCACCCGTTGGGGGGGGAAGAACACCGGGGAGCTGTTTTTT; CDR3 protein: CATRWGGKNTGELFF
D gene: .; V gene: TRBV4-1; J gene: TRBJ1-6; clone size: .; CDR3 DNA: TGCGCCAGCAGCCTACAGCGGACCGATAATTCACCCCTCCACTTT; CDR3 protein: CASSLQRTDNSPLHF